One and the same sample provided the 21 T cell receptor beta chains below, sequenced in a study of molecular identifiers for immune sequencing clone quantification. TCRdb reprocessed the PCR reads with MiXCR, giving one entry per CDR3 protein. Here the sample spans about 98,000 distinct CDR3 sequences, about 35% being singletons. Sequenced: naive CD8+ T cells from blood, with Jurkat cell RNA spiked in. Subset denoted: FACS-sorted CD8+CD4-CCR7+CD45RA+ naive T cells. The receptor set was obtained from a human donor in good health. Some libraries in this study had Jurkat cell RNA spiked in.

The CDR3 here is CASSSSGTSTDTQYF. In DNA, the CDR3 is TGTGCCAGCAGTTCCAGCGGGACAAGCACAGATACGCAGTATTTT. The rearrangement uses TRBV12-3 or TRBV12-4 and TRBJ2-3; possibly TRBD2 for D (7 bases). Trimming pared 4 bases from V and 0 bases from J, leaving 11 bases between. This CDR3 has 15 amino acids.

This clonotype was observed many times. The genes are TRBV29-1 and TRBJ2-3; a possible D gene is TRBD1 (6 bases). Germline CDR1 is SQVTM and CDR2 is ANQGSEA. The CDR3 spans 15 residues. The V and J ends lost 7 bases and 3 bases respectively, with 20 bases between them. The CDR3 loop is CSAWAGDPVTDTQYF. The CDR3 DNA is TGCAGCGCATGGGCAGGGGATCCCGTGACAGATACGCAGTATTTT.

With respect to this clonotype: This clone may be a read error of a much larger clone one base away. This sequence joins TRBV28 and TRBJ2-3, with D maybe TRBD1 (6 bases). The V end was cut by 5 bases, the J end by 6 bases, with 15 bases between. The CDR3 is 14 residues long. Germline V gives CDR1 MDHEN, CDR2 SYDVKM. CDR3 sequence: CASSISAGDDTQYF. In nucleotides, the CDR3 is TGTGCCAGCAGTATATCGGCAGGGGACGATACGCAGTATTTT.

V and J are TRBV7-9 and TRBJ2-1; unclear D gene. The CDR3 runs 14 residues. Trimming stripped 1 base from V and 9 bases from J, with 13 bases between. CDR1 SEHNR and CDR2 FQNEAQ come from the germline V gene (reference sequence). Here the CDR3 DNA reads TGTGCCAGCAGCTTAGTTCGAAGAGGCGGTGAGCAGTTCTTC. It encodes CASSLVRRGGEQFF.

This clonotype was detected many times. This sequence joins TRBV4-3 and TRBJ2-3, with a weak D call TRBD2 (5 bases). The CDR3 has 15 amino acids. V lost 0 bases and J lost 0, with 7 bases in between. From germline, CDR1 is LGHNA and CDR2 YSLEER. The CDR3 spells CASSQEGASTDTQYF. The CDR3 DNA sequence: TGCGCCAGCAGCCAAGAGGGAGCTAGCACAGATACGCAGTATTTT.

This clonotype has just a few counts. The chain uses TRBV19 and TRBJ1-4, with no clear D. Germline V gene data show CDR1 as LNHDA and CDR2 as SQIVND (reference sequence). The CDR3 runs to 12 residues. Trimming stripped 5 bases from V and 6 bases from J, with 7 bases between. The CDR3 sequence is CASSPPDEKLFF. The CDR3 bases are TGTGCCAGTAGTCCACCTGATGAAAAACTGTTTTTT.

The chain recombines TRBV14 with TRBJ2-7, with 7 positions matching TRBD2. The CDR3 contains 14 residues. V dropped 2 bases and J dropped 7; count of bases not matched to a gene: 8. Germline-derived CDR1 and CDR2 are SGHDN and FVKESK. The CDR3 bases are TGTGCCAGCAGCCAAATCGGGGGGTTCGGGGAGCAGTACTTC. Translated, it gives CASSQIGGFGEQYF.

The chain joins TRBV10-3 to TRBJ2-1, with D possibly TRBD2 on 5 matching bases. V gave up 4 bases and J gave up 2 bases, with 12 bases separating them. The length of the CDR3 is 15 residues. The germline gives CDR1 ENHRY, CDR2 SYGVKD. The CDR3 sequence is CAISGLEDPYNEQFF. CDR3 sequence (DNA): TGTGCCATCAGTGGGTTGGAGGACCCCTACAATGAGCAGTTCTTC.

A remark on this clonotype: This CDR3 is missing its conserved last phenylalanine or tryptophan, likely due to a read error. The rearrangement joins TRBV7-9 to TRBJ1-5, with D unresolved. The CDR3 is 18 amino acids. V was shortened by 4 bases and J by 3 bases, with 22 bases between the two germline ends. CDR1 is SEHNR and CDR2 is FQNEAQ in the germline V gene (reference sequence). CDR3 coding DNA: TGTGCCAGCAGCTCGACCGAGAACCGCAGGCCATTCAATCAGCCCCAGCATTTA. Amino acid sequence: CASSSTENRRPFNQPQHL.

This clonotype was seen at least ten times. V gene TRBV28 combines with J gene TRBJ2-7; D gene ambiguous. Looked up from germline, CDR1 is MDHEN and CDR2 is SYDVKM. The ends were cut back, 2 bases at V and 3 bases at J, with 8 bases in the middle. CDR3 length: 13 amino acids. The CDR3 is CASSLRPGYEQYF. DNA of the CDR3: TGTGCCAGCAGTTTACGTCCGGGCTACGAGCAGTACTTC. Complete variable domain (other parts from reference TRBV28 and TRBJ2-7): DVKVTQSSRYLVKRTGEKVFLECVQDMDHENMFWYRQDPGLGLRLIYFSYDVKMKEKGDIPEGYSVSREKKERFSLILESASTNQTSMYLCASSLRPGYEQYFGPGTRLTVT.

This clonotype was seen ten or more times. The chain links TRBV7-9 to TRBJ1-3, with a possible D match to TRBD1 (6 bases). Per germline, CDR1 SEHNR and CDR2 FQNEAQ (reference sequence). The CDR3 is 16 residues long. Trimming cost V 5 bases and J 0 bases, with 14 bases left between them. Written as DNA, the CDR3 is TGTGCCAGCAGCGGGTTACAGGGTTTCTCTGGAAACACCATATATTTT. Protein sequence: CASSGLQGFSGNTIYF.

The CDR3: CASSSLGDHETQYF. CDR3 DNA: TGTGCCAGCAGCTCCTTGGGGGATCATGAGACCCAGTACTTC. This chain joins TRBV6-6 and TRBJ2-5; D may correspond to TRBD1 or TRBD2 (5 bases each). The CDR3 is 14 residues long. Trimming took off 6 bases at V and 5 bases at J, with 16 bases between the two ends. CDR1 and CDR2 (germline): MNHNY, SVGAGI (reference sequence).

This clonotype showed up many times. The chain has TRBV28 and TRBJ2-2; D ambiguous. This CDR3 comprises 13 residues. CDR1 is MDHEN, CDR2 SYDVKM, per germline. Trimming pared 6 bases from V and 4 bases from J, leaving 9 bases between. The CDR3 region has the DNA TGTGCCAGCAGGTTACAGCCCACCGGGGAGCTGTTTTTT. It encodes CASRLQPTGELFF.

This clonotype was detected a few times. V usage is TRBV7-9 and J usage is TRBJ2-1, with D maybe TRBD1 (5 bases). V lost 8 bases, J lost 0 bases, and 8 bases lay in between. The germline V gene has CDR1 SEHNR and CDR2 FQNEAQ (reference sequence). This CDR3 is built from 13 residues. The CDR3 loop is CASARDSYNEQFF. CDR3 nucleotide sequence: TGTGCCAGCGCCAGGGACTCCTACAATGAGCAGTTCTTC.

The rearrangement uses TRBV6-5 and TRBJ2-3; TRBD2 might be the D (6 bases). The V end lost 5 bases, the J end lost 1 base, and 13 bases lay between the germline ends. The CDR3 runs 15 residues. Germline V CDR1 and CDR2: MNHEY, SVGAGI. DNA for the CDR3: TGTGCCAGCAGTAGGGACGGGGGACGCACAGATACGCAGTATTTT. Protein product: CASSRDGGRTDTQYF.

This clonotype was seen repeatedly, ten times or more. CDR3 in amino acids: CASSFLFRPSTDTQYF. The CDR3 region has the DNA TGTGCCAGCAGCTTTTTATTCCGGCCTAGCACAGATACGCAGTATTTT. The rearrangement links TRBV7-2 to TRBJ2-3; no reliable D call. CDR3 length: 16 amino acids. Germline V gene data show CDR1 as SGHTA and CDR2 as FQGNSA. V was trimmed by 3 bases and J by 0 bases, leaving 13 bases between them.

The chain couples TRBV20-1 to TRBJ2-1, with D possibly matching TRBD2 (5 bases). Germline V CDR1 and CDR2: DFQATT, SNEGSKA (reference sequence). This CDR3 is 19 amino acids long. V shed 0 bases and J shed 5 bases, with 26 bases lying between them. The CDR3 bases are TGCAGTGCTAGAGATAATTTCCTCATTAGCGCCGACGACGACAATGAGCAGTTCTTC. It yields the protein CSARDNFLISADDDNEQFF.

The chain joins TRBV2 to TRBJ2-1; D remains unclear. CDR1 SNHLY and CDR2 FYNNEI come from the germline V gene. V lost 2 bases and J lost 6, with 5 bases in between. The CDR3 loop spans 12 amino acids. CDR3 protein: CASSELGNEQFF. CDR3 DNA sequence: TGTGCCAGCAGTGAATTGGGCAATGAGCAGTTCTTC.

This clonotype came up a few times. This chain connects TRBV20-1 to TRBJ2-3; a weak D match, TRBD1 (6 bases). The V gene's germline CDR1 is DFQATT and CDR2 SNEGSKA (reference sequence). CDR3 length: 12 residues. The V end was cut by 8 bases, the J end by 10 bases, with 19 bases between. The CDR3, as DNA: TGCAGTTTATACTGGGGGCGCTTCTCGCAGTATTTT. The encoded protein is CSLYWGRFSQYF.

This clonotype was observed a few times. In nucleotides, the CDR3 is TGTGCCAGCAGCTCCGGGACAGGGCCGGGGACCACCGTCCTGACTTTC. This sequence encodes CASSSGTGPGTTVLTF. The chain uses TRBV28 and TRBJ2-6; 9 nucleotides agree with TRBD1. The germline gives CDR1 MDHEN, CDR2 SYDVKM. CDR3 size: 16 residues. V gave up 6 bases and J gave up 12 bases; unmatched junction bases: 15.

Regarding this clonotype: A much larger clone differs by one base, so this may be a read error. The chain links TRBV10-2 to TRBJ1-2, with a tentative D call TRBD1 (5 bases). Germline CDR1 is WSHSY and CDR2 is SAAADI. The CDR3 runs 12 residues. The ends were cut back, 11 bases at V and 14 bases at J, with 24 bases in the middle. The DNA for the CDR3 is TGCGCCTGCACGCAGGGACCATTCGTATTTACCTTC. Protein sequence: CACTQGPFVFTF.